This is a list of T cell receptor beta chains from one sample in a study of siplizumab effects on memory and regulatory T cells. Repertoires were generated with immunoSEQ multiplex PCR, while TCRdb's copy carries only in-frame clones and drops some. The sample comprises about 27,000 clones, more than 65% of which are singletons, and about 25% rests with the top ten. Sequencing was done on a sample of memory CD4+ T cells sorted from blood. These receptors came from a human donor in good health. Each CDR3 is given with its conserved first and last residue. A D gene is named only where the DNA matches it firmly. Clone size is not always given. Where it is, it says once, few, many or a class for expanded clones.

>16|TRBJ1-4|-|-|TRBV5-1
TGCGCCAGCAGCCCCCTCCCGGGGAGCACTAATGAAAAACTGTTTTTT
CASSPLPGSTNEKLFF
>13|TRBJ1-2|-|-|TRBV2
TGTGCCAGCAATACAGCCGCGGCCTATGGCTACACCTTC
CASNTAAAYGYTF
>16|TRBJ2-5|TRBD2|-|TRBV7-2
TGTGCCAGCAGCTTAGGCTCGAGCGGGAGGTCGGAGACCCAGTACTTC
CASSLGSSGRSETQYF
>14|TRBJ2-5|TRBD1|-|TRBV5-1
TGCGCCAGCTTCCGGACAGGGGTAGGCGAGACCCAGTACTTC
CASFRTGVGETQYF
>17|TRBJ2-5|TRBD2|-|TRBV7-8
TGTGCCAGCAGCGCCCGCCCCCTAGCGGGAGGCCAAGAGACCCAGTACTTC
CASSARPLAGGQETQYF
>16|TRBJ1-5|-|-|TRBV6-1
TGTGCCAGCAGTGAAGACAGTTGGGGGGAGTTTCAGCCCCAGCATTTT
CASSEDSWGEFQPQHF
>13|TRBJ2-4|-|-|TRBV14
TGTGCCAGCAGCCAAGACCTCCGGGCCAGGAGGTACTTC
CASSQDLRARRYF
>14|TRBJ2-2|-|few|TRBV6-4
TGTGCCAGCAGTGAGACTAGAGACACCGGGGAGCTGTTTTTT
CASSETRDTGELFF
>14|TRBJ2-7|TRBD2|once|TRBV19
TGTGCCAGTAAAGCGGCGGGAGGAACCTACGAGCAGTACTTC
CASKAAGGTYEQYF
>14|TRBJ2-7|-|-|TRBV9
TGTGCCAGCAGCGTAGTGGTCAGGGGTTACGAGCAGTACTTC
CASSVVVRGYEQYF
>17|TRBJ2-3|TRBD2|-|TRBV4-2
TGTGCCAGCAGCCAAAATCCGGGACTAGCGGATACAGATACGCAGTATTTT
CASSQNPGLADTDTQYF
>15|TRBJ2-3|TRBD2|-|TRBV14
TGTGCCAGCATCCGACTAGCTCATCGCACAGATACGCAGTATTTT
CASIRLAHRTDTQYF
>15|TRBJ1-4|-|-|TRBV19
TGTGCCAGTAGTCCCCGCGGACGGATTAATGAAAAACTGTTTTTT
CASSPRGRINEKLFF
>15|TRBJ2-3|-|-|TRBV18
TGTGCCAGCTCACCATCGGCGGTTAGCACAGATACGCAGTATTTT
CASSPSAVSTDTQYF
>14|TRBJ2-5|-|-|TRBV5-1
TGCGCCAGCAGCTTGGGAGGATACCAAGAGACCCAGTACTTC
CASSLGGYQETQYF
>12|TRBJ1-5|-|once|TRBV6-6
TGTGCCAGCAGCGGCCCAAATCAGCCCCAGCATTTT
CASSGPNQPQHF
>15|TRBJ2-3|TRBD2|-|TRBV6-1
TGTGCCAGCAGTGGTTTAGCGGGAAGCACAGATACGCAGTATTTT
CASSGLAGSTDTQYF
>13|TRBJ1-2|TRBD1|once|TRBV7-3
TGTGCCAGCAGCTCTGACAGGGGGCTAGGATACACCTTC
CASSSDRGLGYTF
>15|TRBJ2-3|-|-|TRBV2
TGTGCCAGCCGACTCAGGGGGGATAGCACAGATACGCAGTATTTT
CASRLRGDSTDTQYF
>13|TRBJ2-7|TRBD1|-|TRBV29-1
TGCAGCGCCCGTCAGGACAGGGGAAGGGAGCAGTACTTC
CSARQDRGREQYF
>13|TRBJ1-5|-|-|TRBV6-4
TGTGCCAGCAGTGAAGGTACCAATCAGCCCCAGCATTTT
CASSEGTNQPQHF
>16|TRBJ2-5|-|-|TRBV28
TGTGCCAGCAGTTTACGAGAGGGTGGGTTACAAGAGACCCAGTACTTC
CASSLREGGLQETQYF
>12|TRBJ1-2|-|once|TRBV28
TGTGCCAGCAGTTCTCTGAGCTATGGCTACACCTTC
CASSSLSYGYTF
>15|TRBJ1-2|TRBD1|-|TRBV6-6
TGTGCCAGCAGCCCACAGGGGGCAATTAACTATGGCTACACCTTC
CASSPQGAINYGYTF
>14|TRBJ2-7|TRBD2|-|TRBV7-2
TGTGCCAGCAGCTCCGGACTAGGGTCCTACGAGCAGTACTTC
CASSSGLGSYEQYF
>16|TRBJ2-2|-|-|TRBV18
TGTGCCAGCTCACCAGGGGGGCAGGGCCGCACCGGGGAGCTGTTTTTT
CASSPGGQGRTGELFF
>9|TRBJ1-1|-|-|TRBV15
TGTGCCAGCCCAGATGAAGCTTTCTTT
CASPDEAFF
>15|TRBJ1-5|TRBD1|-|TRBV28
TGTGCCAGCAGTTTTAAAGGACAGGGCGGGCAGCCCCAGCATTTT
CASSFKGQGGQPQHF
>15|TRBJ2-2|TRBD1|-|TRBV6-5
TGTGCCAGCAGGACAAAGGGGGCCCGGGCCCGGGAGCTGTTTTTT
CASRTKGARARELFF
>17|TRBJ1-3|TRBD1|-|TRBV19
TGTGCCAGTAGTATTGGGGGACAGGACCCATCTGGAAACACCATATATTTT
CASSIGGQDPSGNTIYF
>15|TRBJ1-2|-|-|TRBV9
TGTGCCAGCAGCCTGCACCGACCCCGGAACTATGGCTACACCTTC
CASSLHRPRNYGYTF
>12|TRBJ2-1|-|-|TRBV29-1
TGCAGCGTTGTGGAAGCCTACAATGAGCAGTTCTTC
CSVVEAYNEQFF
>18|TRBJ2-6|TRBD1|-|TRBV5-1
TGCGCCAGCAGTTTGACCTTCGGACAGGGTTCTGGGGTCAACGTCCTGACTTTC
CASSLTFGQGSGVNVLTF
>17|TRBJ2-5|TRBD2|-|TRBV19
TGTGCCAGTAGTCCCCAAAGGGCTAGCGGGAGTTGGGAGACCCAGTACTTC
CASSPQRASGSWETQYF
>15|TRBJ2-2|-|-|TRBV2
TGTGCCAGCAGAGCTACCGACTCGGGGGCCGGGGAGCTGTTTTTT
CASRATDSGAGELFF
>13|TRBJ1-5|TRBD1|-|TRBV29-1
TGCAGCGTTATCGGGACAGGGGATCAGCCCCAGCATTTT
CSVIGTGDQPQHF
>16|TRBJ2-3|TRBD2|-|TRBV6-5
TGTGCCAGCAGTTACTCGTCTAGCGGGATTGGAGATACGCAGTATTTT
CASSYSSSGIGDTQYF
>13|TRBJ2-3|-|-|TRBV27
TGTGCCAGCAGACCCCGAGGCACAGATACGCAGTATTTT
CASRPRGTDTQYF
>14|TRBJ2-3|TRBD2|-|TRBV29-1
TGCAGCGTTGAGCTAGCGGGAGGAGCAGATACGCAGTATTTT
CSVELAGGADTQYF
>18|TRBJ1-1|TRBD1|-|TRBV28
TGTGCCAGCAGTTTTGGGGACAGGGGGTTATTGTCTGACACTGAAGCTTTCTTT
CASSFGDRGLLSDTEAFF
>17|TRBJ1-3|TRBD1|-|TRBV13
TGTGCCAGCAGCACTCACCCGGGACAGGGGGGAGGAAACACCATATATTTT
CASSTHPGQGGGNTIYF
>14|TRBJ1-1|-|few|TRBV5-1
TGCGCCAGCAGCCCCACCCAAGCTTGGACTGAAGCTTTCTTT
CASSPTQAWTEAFF
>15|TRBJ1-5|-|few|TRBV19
TGTGCCAGTAGTCGGGCGGGCGATAGCAATCAGCCCCAGCATTTT
CASSRAGDSNQPQHF
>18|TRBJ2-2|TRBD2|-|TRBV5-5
TGTGCCAGCAGCCGACGTATAGCGGGAGTCGCGAACACCGGGGAGCTGTTTTTT
CASSRRIAGVANTGELFF
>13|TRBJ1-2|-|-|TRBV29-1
TGCAGCGTTGATTCTGACAGAGTCTATGGCTACACCTTC
CSVDSDRVYGYTF
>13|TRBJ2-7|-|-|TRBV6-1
TGTGCCAGCAGTGAAGTAGCTCCCTACGAGCAGTACTTC
CASSEVAPYEQYF
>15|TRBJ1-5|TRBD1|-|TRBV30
TGTGCCTGGAGTGACAAGACAGGGGGCCGACAGCCCCAGCATTTT
CAWSDKTGGRQPQHF
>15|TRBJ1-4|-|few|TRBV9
TGTGCCAGCAGCGTAGGGACAGCAACTAATGAAAAACTGTTTTTT
CASSVGTATNEKLFF
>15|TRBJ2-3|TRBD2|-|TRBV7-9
TGTGCCAGCAGCTTTTACAGCGGGGAGGGAGATACGCAGTATTTT
CASSFYSGEGDTQYF
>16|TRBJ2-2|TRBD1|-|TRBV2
TGTGCCAGCAGTCTGGACAGGGGGCTGAACACCGGGGAGCTGTTTTTT
CASSLDRGLNTGELFF
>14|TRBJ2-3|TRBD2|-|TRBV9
TGTGCCAGCAGCGTGCTAGCGGGCGAGGATACGCAGTATTTT
CASSVLAGEDTQYF
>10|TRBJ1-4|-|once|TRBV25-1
TGTGCCAGTTTTAATGAAAAACTGTTTTTT
CASFNEKLFF
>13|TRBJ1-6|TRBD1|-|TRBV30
TGTGCCTGGACGGGACAGCATAATTCACCCCTCCACTTT
CAWTGQHNSPLHF
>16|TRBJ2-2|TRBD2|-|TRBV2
TGTGCCAGCAGATTACTAGCGGGAGGCGGCACCGGGGAGCTGTTTTTT
CASRLLAGGGTGELFF
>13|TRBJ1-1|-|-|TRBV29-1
TGCAGCGCGGCGAGCCAAATGAACACTGAAGCTTTCTTT
CSAASQMNTEAFF
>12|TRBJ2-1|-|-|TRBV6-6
TGTGCCACCCAGAGGGGACCCAATGAGCAGTTCTTC
CATQRGPNEQFF
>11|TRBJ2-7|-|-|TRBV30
TGTGCCTGGAGTGATAGAGGAGAGCAGTACTTC
CAWSDRGEQYF
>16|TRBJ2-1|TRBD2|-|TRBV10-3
TGTGCCATCAGTGAGTCTGGCGGGAGTACGTACAATGAGCAGTTCTTC
CAISESGGSTYNEQFF
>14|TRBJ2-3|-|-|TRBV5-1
TGCGCCAGCAGCTTGGAGGCCCCGGCAGATACGCAGTATTTT
CASSLEAPADTQYF
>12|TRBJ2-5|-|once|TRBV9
TGTGCCAGCAGCGTAGCTGGAGAGACCCAGTACTTC
CASSVAGETQYF